The next 4 T cell receptor beta chains were all read from a single sample in a study of immune evolution from preneoplasia to lung adenocarcinoma (dated by TCRdb to 2020 to 2022). Library generation was performed with the immunoSEQ multiplex PCR assay. TCRdb mirrors the immuneACCESS table, restricted to in-frame sequences. Some clones are absent from its copies; in checked studies, under half trace to an unresolved V gene, and the reason for the others is unknown. This sample is represented by thousands of clones; roughly 80% of them were singletons. The ten biggest clones cover under 4.5% of the sample. Sequenced material: FFPE adjacent normal lung tissue. All receptors derive from a person aged 65 to 85 with lung adenocarcinoma.

J is TRBJ1-2 and V is TRBV28, with D perhaps matching TRBD1 (6 bases). Germline V gives CDR1 MDHEN, CDR2 SYDVKM. Trimming pared 3 bases from V and 5 bases from J, leaving 16 bases between. The CDR3 spans 15 residues. CDR3 in amino acids: CASSFPEGGDYGYTF. CDR3 DNA sequence: TGTGCCAGCAGTTTCCCCGAAGGGGGAGATTATGGCTACACCTTC.

This chain connects TRBV27 to TRBJ1-2, with 9 bases fitting TRBD1. There are 16 residues in the CDR3. J lost 8 bases, V lost 2 bases, and 12 bases had no gene match. In germline, CDR1 is MNHEY, CDR2 SMNVEV (reference sequence). The CDR3 here is CASSLELPGQGGGYTF. The DNA of the CDR3 is TGTGCCAGCAGTTTAGAGTTGCCGGGACAGGGAGGCGGCTACACCTTC.

The chain recombines TRBV5-8 with TRBJ1-1; D is possibly TRBD1 (6 bases). Trimming removed 0 bases at V and 3 bases at J, with 9 bases between. The CDR3 totals 14 residues. Germline CDR1 and CDR2: SGHTS and YDEGEE. The chain's CDR3 is CASSLEGGHTEAFF. CDR3 DNA sequence: TGTGCCAGCAGCTTGGAGGGGGGTCACACTGAAGCTTTCTTT.

This clone was observed a few times. The DNA for the CDR3 is TGTGCCAGTAGTATTACGTCGGACACCTATCAGCCCCAGCATTTT. Translation: CASSITSDTYQPQHF. The J gene is TRBJ1-5, the V gene TRBV19, with TRBD1 as a possible D gene (5 bases). Trimming shortened V by 3 bases and J by 5 bases, and 14 bases separated the two germline ends. The CDR3 has 15 residues. Germline lookup yields CDR1 LNHDA and CDR2 SQIVND (reference sequence).